This TCR beta chain was captured in a study of cytomegalovirus exposure and HLA in healthy donors. PCR involved 60 Vbeta and 13 Jbeta primers. TCRdb's copy holds only in-frame clones and misses some; the assay was immunoSEQ multiplex PCR. Of more than 100,000 clones listed, 80% were seen once; the top ten hold 1%. Germline lookup yields CDR1 SGHRS and CDR2 YFSETQ. This CDR3 comprises 15 residues. The ends were cut back, 1 base at V and 5 bases at J, with 15 bases in the middle. Regarding the study as a whole: Most CMV-associated TCR beta chains were later found to appear HLA-restricted. An analysis that was carried out later associated approximately 17,000 TCR beta sequences with HLA alleles at 0.05 false discovery rate.

This clone showed up just a few times. Its target is not known. The sequencing input was PBMCs. The V call is TRBV5-1, the J call TRBJ1-2; tentative D call: TRBD1 (6 bases). The sequence was collected from a man between 40 and 49 years old in good health and CMV-seronegative. The CDR3 reads CASSLQTGPVYGYTF. CDR3 sequence (DNA): TGCGCCAGCAGCTTGCAAACAGGGCCCGTATATGGCTACACCTTC.